This entry is about one T cell receptor (beta chain). Its antigen remains unknown. This CDR3 has 13 residues. The trim removed 8 bases at V and 6 bases at J, leaving 8 bases unmatched. Germline V gene lookup returns CDR1 MNHEY and CDR2 SMNVEV (reference sequence). The data are from a study of OX40 agonist ivuxolimab in advanced cancers. Study-level findings and limits: On average, CD8+ T cells had more expanded clones than CD4+.

Here immunoSEQ multiplex PCR was the method, and the copy in TCRdb shows in-frame clones only, minus some. The sample shows tens of thousands of clones, about 91% of them seen only once. The TCR comes from an adult with an advanced solid tumor such as melanoma, head and neck, liver or kidney cancer. This specimen consisted of CD4+ or CD8+ T cells sorted from blood, obtained in a trial of the OX40 agonist ivuxolimab. V usage is TRBV27 and J usage is TRBJ2-7, with TRBD1 matching over 9 bases. Here the CDR3 reads CASRSTGGGEQYF. Written as DNA, the CDR3 is TGTGCCAGCCGCTCAACAGGGGGCGGCGAGCAGTACTTC.